These T cell receptor beta chains were read from a single sample in a study of blood T cells in healthy people across ages. MiXCR was run by TCRdb on the 5' RACE reads, yielding one entry per CDR3 protein. The sample contains hundreds of thousands of distinct CDR3 sequences, 25% to 30% of which appear only once. The specimen was blood. These receptors originate from a woman of 80 years or more in good health. Each CDR3 is given with its conserved first and last residue. D genes are given only for firm matches. The size of a clone is reported for some rows only, either as once, few or many, or as a class for expanded clones.

j_gene,d_gene,abundance,v_gene,CDR3nt,CDR3aa
TRBJ2-5,.,.,TRBV6-5,TGTGCCAGCAGTTACTCCGGGGCCCTAAGGCACCAAGAGACCCAGTACTTC,CASSYSGALRHQETQYF
TRBJ1-6,.,many,TRBV7-2,TGTGCCAGCAGCTTAGATTCACCCCTCCACTTT,CASSLDSPLHF
TRBJ2-5,TRBD2,.,TRBV5-4,TGTGCCAGCAGCCGGGCCAGACAGCGGGGGGTACAAGAGACCCAGTACTTC,CASSRARQRGVQETQYF
TRBJ1-5,.,.,TRBV7-2,TGTGCCGGCAGCAGGGTTTTCAACAATCAGCCCCAGCATTTT,CAGSRVFNNQPQHF
TRBJ2-3,.,many,TRBV12-3/TRBV12-4,TGTGCCAGCAGTTTGGGGAAAACTTCGCAGTATTTT,CASSLGKTSQYF
TRBJ2-7,.,few,TRBV3-1,TGTGCCAGCAGCCGCACAGGGTCTTTTCCTGGCGAGCAGTACTTC,CASSRTGSFPGEQYF
TRBJ2-7,TRBD1,.,TRBV6-1,TGTGCCAGCAGTGACAAGCCCCCGGGACAGGGAAGGGTTGGTTTCTACGAGCAGTACTTC,CASSDKPPGQGRVGFYEQYF
TRBJ2-3,.,many,TRBV20-1,TGCAGTGCTAGAAACCCTAGCGGCACAGATACGCAGTATTTT,CSARNPSGTDTQYF
TRBJ1-5,.,.,TRBV5-8,TGTGCCAGCAGTAAGGGACGGTGGACTGATCAGCCCCAGCATTTT,CASSKGRWTDQPQHF
TRBJ2-2,.,.,TRBV7-9,TGTGCCAGCAGCCCGACCTGGGAGCTGTTTTTT,CASSPTWELFF
TRBJ2-3,.,many,TRBV12-5,TGTGCTAGTGGCCGTGACACCCGAGATACGCAGTATTTT,CASGRDTRDTQYF
TRBJ2-3,TRBD2,many,TRBV7-2,TGTGCCAGCAGCTTGGGGACTAGTGCGGGGGGGAGGACAGATACGCAGTATTTT,CASSLGTSAGGRTDTQYF
TRBJ1-5,TRBD1,many,TRBV7-2,TGTGCCAGCAGCTTAGTAGGGACAGGGAGCAGTCAGCCCCAGCATTTT,CASSLVGTGSSQPQHF
TRBJ2-5,TRBD1,once,TRBV10-3,TGTGCCATCAATGACAGGGGGTACGATGAGCAGTACTTC,CAINDRGYDEQYF
TRBJ2-3,TRBD2,.,TRBV11-2,TGTGCCAGCAGCTTAGTCGGGGGGGTCGCAGATACGCAGTATTTT,CASSLVGGVADTQYF
TRBJ1-5,.,many,TRBV5-5,TGTGCCAGCAGCATGGGGGCCAATAGCAATCAGCCCCAGCATTTT,CASSMGANSNQPQHF
TRBJ1-6,.,.,TRBV27,TGTGCCAGCAGTTATTATAGTGGATCTAATTCACCCCTCCACTTT,CASSYYSGSNSPLHF
TRBJ2-5,TRBD2,.,TRBV20-1,TGCAGTGCTTTCGGACAGGGGACGAGGGGACTAGCGGGGGATGAGCAGTACTTC,CSAFGQGTRGLAGDEQYF
TRBJ2-3,.,many,TRBV9,TGTGCCAGCAGCCTTGCGGGACTACAGGGCCACACAGATACGCAGTATTTT,CASSLAGLQGHTDTQYF
TRBJ2-7,TRBD1,many,TRBV9,TGTGCCAGCAGCGGACCGGGACAGGGGGATGGCGAGCAGTACTTC,CASSGPGQGDGEQYF
TRBJ2-4,.,.,TRBV7-8,TGTGCCAGCAGCTTAGAACGGCTAGGGACGAGCAGGGGCAAAAACATTCAGTACTTC,CASSLERLGTSRGKNIQYF
TRBJ1-5,.,.,TRBV6-1,TGTGCCAGCATCGGGACGACAGACAAGCAGCCCCAGCATTTT,CASIGTTDKQPQHF
TRBJ2-5,.,many,TRBV12-3/TRBV12-4,TGTGCCAGCAGTGGGACATCAGGGCAAGAGACCCAGTACTTC,CASSGTSGQETQYF
TRBJ2-3,.,many,TRBV6-2/TRBV6-3,TGTGCCAGCAGTTACCCAATTGGGGGTAGCACAGATACGCAGTATTTT,CASSYPIGGSTDTQYF
TRBJ2-3,.,many,TRBV6-2/TRBV6-3,TGTGCCAGCAGGGGGATAAGCACAGATACGCAGTATTTT,CASRGISTDTQYF
TRBJ2-1,.,few,TRBV3-1,TGTGCCAGCAGCCAATCGGGCATGGAGACCCAGTTCTTC,CASSQSGMETQFF
TRBJ2-1,TRBD2,.,TRBV12-3/TRBV12-4,TGTGCCAGCAGTTTAGTAGGGGGACTAGCGGGAATAAATGAGCAGTTCTTC,CASSLVGGLAGINEQFF
TRBJ1-2,.,many,TRBV29-1,TGCAGCGTTACGGACAGTTCTTATGGCTACACCTTC,CSVTDSSYGYTF
TRBJ2-7,TRBD2,many,TRBV20-1,TGCAGTGCTAGAGACGGAGCGGGGGGACCCTACGAGCAGTACTTC,CSARDGAGGPYEQYF
TRBJ1-1,.,.,TRBV10-2,TGCGCCAGCATTGGACACATGAACACTGAAGCTTTCTTT,CASIGHMNTEAFF
TRBJ2-7,TRBD2,many,TRBV12-3/TRBV12-4,TGTGCCAGCAGTTTAGAGGGACTAGCGGGGGGACCGCCCTACGAGCAGTACTTC,CASSLEGLAGGPPYEQYF
TRBJ1-2,TRBD1,many,TRBV29-1,TGCAGCGCAGGACAGGGTGGCTACACCTTC,CSAGQGGYTF
TRBJ1-5,.,many,TRBV6-2/TRBV6-3,TGTGCCAGCAGCCCAGGCGGGACAATTAATCAGCCCCAGCATTTT,CASSPGGTINQPQHF
TRBJ1-1,TRBD1,few,TRBV5-5,TGTGCCAGCAGCTGGGGGACAGGTATAAACACTGAAGCTTTCTTT,CASSWGTGINTEAFF
TRBJ1-1,TRBD1,.,TRBV9,TGTGCCAGCAGCGACACAGGGGGCGGCTTGTTAGGTGAAGCTTTCTTT,CASSDTGGGLLGEAFF
TRBJ2-7,TRBD1,.,TRBV6-6,TGTGCCAGCAGTAACGGACAGGGACTGTCCTACGAGCAGTACTTC,CASSNGQGLSYEQYF
TRBJ2-1,TRBD1,many,TRBV12-3/TRBV12-4,TGTGCCAGCAGTTTCGGCCGGACAGGGGGCCACTACAATGAGCAGTTCTTC,CASSFGRTGGHYNEQFF
TRBJ1-2,.,many,TRBV28,TGTGCCAGCAAATTCTCGGAGCAAGGTGGCTACACCTTC,CASKFSEQGGYTF
TRBJ2-1,.,few,TRBV20-1,TGCAGTGCTAGAGATTTGGGCGGGGCCTACAATGAGCAGTTCTTC,CSARDLGGAYNEQFF
TRBJ1-2,TRBD1,.,TRBV2,TGTGCCAGCAGTGGGACGGAGGGACAGAATAACTATGGCTACACCTTC,CASSGTEGQNNYGYTF
TRBJ1-1,.,few,TRBV20-1,TGCAGTGCTATTGACAGATACCGGAAGATGAACACTGAAGCTTTCTTT,CSAIDRYRKMNTEAFF
TRBJ1-2,TRBD1,.,TRBV7-2,TGTGCCAGCAGGCCCGGGACAGATTCTCGAGGCTACACCTTC,CASRPGTDSRGYTF
TRBJ1-2,.,.,TRBV15,TGTGCCACCAGCAGAGATACAACGGGATCGGGTGGCTACACCTTC,CATSRDTTGSGGYTF
TRBJ2-2,TRBD1,.,TRBV12-3/TRBV12-4,TGTGCCAGCATCAACAGGGGGGCTTCCGGGAAGCTGTTTTTT,CASINRGASGKLFF
TRBJ1-4,TRBD1,few,TRBV9,TGTGCCAGCAGCTCTCCCGGGACAGGGTTTGAAAAACTGTTTTTT,CASSSPGTGFEKLFF
TRBJ2-4,TRBD2,many,TRBV28,TGTGCCACCATAGTCGGGGGGGGAAGGGGGTCGAACATTCAGTACTTC,CATIVGGGRGSNIQYF
TRBJ1-4,TRBD1,few,TRBV2,TGTGCCAGCGCTCGACAGGGCAAAACTAATGAAAAACTGTTTTTT,CASARQGKTNEKLFF
TRBJ2-7,.,many,TRBV9,TGTGCCAGCAGCGTAGCTGGAATGGGGCCTCCTTACGAGCAGTACTTC,CASSVAGMGPPYEQYF
TRBJ1-2,.,many,TRBV20-1,TGCAGTGCTAGTGGGGGCCCTAACTATGGCTACACCTTC,CSASGGPNYGYTF
TRBJ1-1,TRBD1,few,TRBV6-5,TGTGCCAGCAGCCCGGACAGGTATGGCACTGAAGCTTTCTTT,CASSPDRYGTEAFF
TRBJ1-5,.,few,TRBV30,TGTGCCTGGGAGGGGGGAAGCAATCAGCCCCAGCATTTT,CAWEGGSNQPQHF
TRBJ2-6,.,many,TRBV20-1,TGCAGTGCTAGTGTCCCGGTTTCCACTGGGGCCAACGTCCTGACTTTC,CSASVPVSTGANVLTF